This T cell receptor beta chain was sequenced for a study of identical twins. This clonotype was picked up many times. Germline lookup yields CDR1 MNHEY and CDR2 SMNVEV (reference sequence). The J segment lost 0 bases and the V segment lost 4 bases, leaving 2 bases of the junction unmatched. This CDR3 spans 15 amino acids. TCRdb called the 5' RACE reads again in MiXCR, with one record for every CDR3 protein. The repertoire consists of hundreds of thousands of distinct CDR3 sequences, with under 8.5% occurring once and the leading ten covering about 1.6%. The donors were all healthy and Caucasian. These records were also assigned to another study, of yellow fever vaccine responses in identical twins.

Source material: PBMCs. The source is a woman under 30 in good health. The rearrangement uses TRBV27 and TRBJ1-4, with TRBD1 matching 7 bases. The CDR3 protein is CASSSDRTTNEKLFF. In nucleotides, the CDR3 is TGTGCCAGCAGTTCGGACAGGACAACTAATGAAAAACTGTTTTTT.